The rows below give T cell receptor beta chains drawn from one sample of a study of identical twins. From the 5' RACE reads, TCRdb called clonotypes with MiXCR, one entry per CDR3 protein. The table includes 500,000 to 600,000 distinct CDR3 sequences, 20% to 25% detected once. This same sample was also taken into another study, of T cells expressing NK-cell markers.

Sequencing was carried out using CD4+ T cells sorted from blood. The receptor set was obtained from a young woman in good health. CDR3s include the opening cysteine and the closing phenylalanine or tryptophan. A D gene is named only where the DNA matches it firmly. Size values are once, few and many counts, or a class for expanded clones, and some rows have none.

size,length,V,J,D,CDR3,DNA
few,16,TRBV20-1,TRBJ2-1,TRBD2,CSAAAAPGGGRNEQFF,TGCAGTGCCGCGGCTGCGCCGGGGGGGGGCCGGAATGAGCAGTTCTTC
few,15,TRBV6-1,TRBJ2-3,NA,CASRRPLQRPDTQYF,TGTGCCAGCAGGCGTCCTTTACAGCGCCCAGATACGCAGTATTTT
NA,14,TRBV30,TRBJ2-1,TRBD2,CAWSRLAGAYEQFF,TGTGCCTGGAGTAGGCTAGCGGGAGCCTATGAGCAGTTCTTC
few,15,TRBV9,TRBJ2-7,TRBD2,CASSPVTGTSGEQYF,TGTGCCAGCAGCCCGGTGACCGGGACTAGTGGCGAGCAGTACTTC
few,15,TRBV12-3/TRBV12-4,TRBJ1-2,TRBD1,CASSFLGQGFYGYTF,TGTGCCAGCAGTTTTCTGGGACAGGGGTTCTATGGCTACACCTTC
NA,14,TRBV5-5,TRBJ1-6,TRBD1,CASSIDRGNSPLHF,TGTGCCAGCAGCATCGACAGGGGCAATTCACCCCTCCACTTT
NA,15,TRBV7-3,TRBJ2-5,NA,CASSLTGTREETQYF,TGTGCCAGCAGCCTAACCGGGACGCGTGAAGAGACCCAGTACTTC
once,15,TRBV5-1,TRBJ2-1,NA,CASSLTGSGYNEQFF,TGCGCCAGCAGCTTGACTGGTAGCGGCTACAATGAGCAGTTCTTC
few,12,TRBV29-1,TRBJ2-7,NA,CSVGPGDYEQYF,TGCAGCGTTGGCCCAGGGGACTACGAGCAGTACTTC
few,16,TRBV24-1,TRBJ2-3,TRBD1,CATSDWGTGVTDTQYF,TGTGCCACCAGTGATTGGGGGACAGGGGTGACAGATACGCAGTATTTT
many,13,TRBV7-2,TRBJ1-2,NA,CASSGSSSYGYTF,TGTGCCAGCAGCGGCTCGAGCAGCTATGGCTACACCTTC
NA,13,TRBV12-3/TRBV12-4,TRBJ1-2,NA,CASSFRNRHGYTF,TGTGCCAGCAGTTTTAGAAACCGGCATGGCTACACCTTC
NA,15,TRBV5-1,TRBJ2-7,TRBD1,CASSVGTGGGYEQYF,TGCGCCAGCTCTGTAGGGACAGGGGGCGGCTACGAGCAGTACTTC
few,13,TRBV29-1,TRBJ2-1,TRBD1,CSVWDRGRNEQFF,TGCAGCGTCTGGGACAGGGGACGCAATGAGCAGTTCTTC
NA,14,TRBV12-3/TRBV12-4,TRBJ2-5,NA,CASSFGVSQETQYF,TGTGCCAGCAGTTTCGGGGTCAGCCAAGAGACCCAGTACTTC
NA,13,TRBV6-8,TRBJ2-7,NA,CASTAGFWYEQYF,TGTGCCAGCACCGCTGGGTTTTGGTACGAGCAGTACTTC
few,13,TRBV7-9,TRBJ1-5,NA,CASSPLVNQPQHF,TGTGCCAGCAGTCCTTTGGTCAATCAGCCCCAGCATTTT
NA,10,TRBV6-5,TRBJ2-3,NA,CAAHTNTQYF,TGTGCGGCCCACACCAATACGCAGTATTTT
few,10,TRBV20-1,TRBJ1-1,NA,CSVSGTEAFF,TGCAGTGTATCGGGCACTGAAGCTTTCTTT
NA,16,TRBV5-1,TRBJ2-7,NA,CASSVNSGTPAYEQYF,TGCGCCAGCAGCGTTAACTCCGGGACTCCAGCCTACGAGCAGTACTTC
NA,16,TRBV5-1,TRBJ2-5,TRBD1,CASSFWGQGDQETQYF,TGCGCCAGCAGCTTTTGGGGACAGGGGGACCAAGAGACCCAGTACTTC
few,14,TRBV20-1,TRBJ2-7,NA,CSTPLDGTLYEQYF,TGCAGTACCCCCCTGGACGGCACTCTTTACGAGCAGTACTTC
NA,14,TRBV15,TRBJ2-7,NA,CATSRAAASYEQYF,TGTGCCACCAGCAGAGCGGCCGCCTCCTACGAGCAGTACTTC
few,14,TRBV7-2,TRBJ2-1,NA,CASSLVLAKNEQFF,TGTGCCAGCAGCTTAGTGCTCGCGAAAAATGAGCAGTTCTTC
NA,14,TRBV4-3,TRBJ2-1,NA,CASSQDPSVDEQFF,TGCGCCAGCAGCCAAGATCCCTCAGTCGATGAGCAGTTCTTC
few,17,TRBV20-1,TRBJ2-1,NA,CSARDQSGISSYNEQFF,TGCAGTGCTAGAGATCAGTCCGGGATCAGCTCCTACAATGAGCAGTTCTTC
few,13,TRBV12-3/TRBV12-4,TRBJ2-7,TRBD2,CASGLAGAGEQYF,TGTGCCAGCGGGTTAGCGGGAGCGGGAGAGCAGTACTTC
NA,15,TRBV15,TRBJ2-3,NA,CATSRDSGTIYTQYF,TGTGCCACCAGCAGAGATTCCGGGACAATTTATACGCAGTATTTT
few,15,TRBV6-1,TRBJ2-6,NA,CASSEASPGANVLTF,TGTGCCAGCAGTGAAGCGAGCCCTGGGGCCAACGTCCTGACTTTC
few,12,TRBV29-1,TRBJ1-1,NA,CSVPGTYTEAFF,TGCAGCGTCCCCGGGACCTACACTGAAGCTTTCTTT
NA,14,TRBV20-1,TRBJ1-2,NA,CSARDITGAYGYTF,TGCAGTGCTAGAGATATCACCGGTGCCTATGGCTACACCTTC